This T cell receptor (beta chain) was obtained from a study of T cell changes during pregnancy in multiple sclerosis. The CDR3 has 14 residues. The germline V gene has CDR1 MNHEY and CDR2 SVGAGI. Trimming at V came to 4 bases and at J to 7 bases, leaving 5 bases not matched to a gene. Some clones are missing from TCRdb's copy, which holds only in-frame ones; the method was immunoSEQ multiplex PCR. The repertoire consists of around 57,000 clones, with roughly 90% occurring once and the leading ten covering 0.16%. Material: CD4+ T cells from peripheral blood mononuclear cells, obtained after pregnancy. J is TRBJ2-1 and V is TRBV6-5; 9 bases line up with TRBD2. The origin of this receptor is a female donor in good health, enrolled as a control in a pregnancy study. CDR3 sequence (DNA): TGTGCCAGCAGTTTAGCGGGGGTACGAAATGAGCAGTTCTTC. Residues: CASSLAGVRNEQFF.